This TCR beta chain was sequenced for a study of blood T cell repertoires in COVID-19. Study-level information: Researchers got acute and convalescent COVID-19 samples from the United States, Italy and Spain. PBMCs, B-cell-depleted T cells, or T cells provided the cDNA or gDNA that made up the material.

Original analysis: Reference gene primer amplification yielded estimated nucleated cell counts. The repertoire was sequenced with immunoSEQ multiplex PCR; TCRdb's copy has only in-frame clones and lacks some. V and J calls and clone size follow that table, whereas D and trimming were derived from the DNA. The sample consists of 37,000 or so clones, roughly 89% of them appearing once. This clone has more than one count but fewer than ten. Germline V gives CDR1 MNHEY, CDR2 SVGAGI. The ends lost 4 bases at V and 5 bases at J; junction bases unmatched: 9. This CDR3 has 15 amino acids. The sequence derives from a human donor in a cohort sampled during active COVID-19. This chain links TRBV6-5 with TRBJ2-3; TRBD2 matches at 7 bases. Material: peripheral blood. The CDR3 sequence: CASSWGGVKRDTQYF. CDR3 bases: TGTGCCAGCAGTTGGGGGGGGGTTAAGAGAGATACGCAGTATTTT.